A single sample is the source of the 21 T cell receptor beta chains below, sequenced in a study of T cell repertoires in cytomegalovirus infection. TCRdb called the reads again in MiXCR, with one record for every CDR3 protein. The sample has about 920,000 distinct CDR3 sequences; roughly 30% are singletons. These receptors have no identified antigens. The sequences come from cultured CD8+ T cells from PBMCs, collected from culture after CMV antigen stimulation. The source of these receptors is a human donor in good health (CMV status not recorded). Some clones in this sample may be carry-over from other donors' samples.

As for this clonotype: In this CDR3 the conserved last residue, phenylalanine or tryptophan, is missing, so a read error is likely. The gene calls are TRBV4-1 and TRBJ2-3, with TRBD1 as a possible D gene (5 bases). Germline CDR1 MGHRA, CDR2 YSYEKL. The CDR3 has 14 residues. The V and J ends lost 0 bases and 6 bases respectively, with 10 bases between them. Written as DNA, the CDR3 is TGCGCCAGCAGCCAAGAAACAGGTGGGGATACGCAGTATTCT. It yields the protein CASSQETGGDTQYS.

The genes are TRBV5-5 and TRBJ2-2; D ambiguous. There are 12 residues in the CDR3. V dropped 4 bases and J dropped 6 bases, with 7 bases sitting between them. Germline V CDR1 and CDR2: SGHKS, YYEKEE (reference sequence). CDR3 protein: CASSDGPGELFF. DNA of the CDR3: TGTGCCAGCAGCGATGGGCCCGGGGAGCTGTTTTTT.

This clonotype was seen a handful of times. The chain carries TRBV7-9 and TRBJ2-6; D might be TRBD2 (5 bases). Germline CDR1 and CDR2: SEHNR and FQNEAQ (reference sequence). With 1 base removed from V and 4 bases from J, the gap between germline ends came to 11 bases. This CDR3 is built from 16 residues. The CDR3 DNA is TGTGCCAGCAGCTTAGGTCGGGGTTCCGGGGCCAACGTCCTGACTTTC. Translated: CASSLGRGSGANVLTF. The whole variable domain, remainder taken from reference TRBV7-9 and TRBJ2-6, is DTGVSQNPRHKITKRGQNVTFRCDPISEHNRLYWYRQTLGQGPEFLTYFQNEAQLEKSRLLSDRFSAERPKGSFSTLEIQRTEQGDSAMYLCASSLGRGSGANVLTFGAGSRLTVL.

The chain uses TRBV3-1 and TRBJ1-1; a weak D match, TRBD1 (6 bases). V lost 0 bases to trimming and J lost 0 bases, with 11 bases between them. The CDR3 loop spans 16 amino acids. Per germline, CDR1 LGHDT and CDR2 YNNKEL (reference sequence). The CDR3 DNA follows: TGTGCCAGCAGCCAAGATTGGGACACTATGAACACTGAAGCTTTCTTT. Encoded protein: CASSQDWDTMNTEAFF.

The chain has TRBV15 and TRBJ2-7; the D gene is possibly TRBD1 (6 bases). V gave up 5 bases and J gave up 5 bases, with 10 bases separating them. Per the germline V gene, CDR1 is LNHNV and CDR2 is YYDKDF (reference sequence). The CDR3 sequence is 12 residues long. The CDR3 sequence is CATSGRDNEQYF. CDR3 coding DNA: TGTGCCACCAGCGGTAGGGACAACGAGCAGTACTTC.

Only a few counts were recorded for this clonotype. This chain uses TRBV6-1 with TRBJ2-7; either TRBD1 or TRBD2 may supply D (5 bases each). In germline, CDR1 is MNHNS, CDR2 SASEGT. The CDR3 runs 14 residues. The ends were cut back, 5 bases at V and 1 base at J, with 12 bases in the middle. The CDR3 region is CASSILGASYEQYF. The CDR3 region has the DNA TGTGCCAGCAGTATCCTCGGGGCTTCCTACGAGCAGTACTTC.

This clonotype showed up many times. This rearrangement joins TRBV7-2 to TRBJ1-6; no definite D call. The germline V gene has CDR1 SGHTA and CDR2 FQGNSA. The CDR3 consists of 17 residues. Trimming stripped 1 base from V and 0 bases from J, with 10 bases between. The CDR3 loop is CASSLDPGSSYNSPLHF. The DNA of the CDR3 is TGTGCCAGCAGCTTAGACCCTGGGAGCTCCTATAATTCACCCCTCCACTTT. Drawing the rest from reference TRBV7-2 and TRBJ1-6, the complete variable domain is GAGVSQSPSNKVTEKGKDVELRCDPISGHTALYWYRQSLGQGLEFLIYFQGNSAPDKSGLPSDRFSAERTGGSVSTLTIQRTQQEDSAVYLCASSLDPGSSYNSPLHFGNGTRLTVT.

The CDR3 DNA is TGCGCCAGCACTCTGGGAGGGAACGGGGAGCTGTTTTTT. This codes for CASTLGGNGELFF. V gene TRBV10-1 combines with J gene TRBJ2-2, with 7 bases identical to TRBD2. The CDR3 consists of 13 residues. The germline V gene has CDR1 WNHNN and CDR2 SYGVQD (reference sequence). Trimming removed 7 bases from V and 7 bases from J; junction bases left unmatched: 6.

This chain uses TRBV5-1 with TRBJ2-7; D ambiguous. Trimming removed 4 bases at V and 2 bases at J, with 7 bases between. The CDR3 extends over 12 amino acids. Germline-derived CDR1 and CDR2 are SGHRS and YFSETQ. The CDR3 region is CASSSDPYEQYF. CDR3 in DNA: TGCGCCAGCAGCAGCGATCCCTACGAGCAGTACTTC.

This clonotype occurred many times. The J gene is TRBJ2-1, the V gene TRBV7-3, with D possibly being TRBD2 (5 bases). Germline assignment: CDR1 SGHTA and CDR2 FQGTGA. This CDR3 has 15 residues. Trimming pared 5 bases from V and 4 bases from J, leaving 15 bases between. For the CDR3, the DNA is TGTGCCAGCAGCCCCGGGGTAGCTGCATACAATGAGCAGTTCTTC. Its protein product is CASSPGVAAYNEQFF.

As regards this clonotype: This may be a read error: a much more frequent sequence differs by one nucleotide. The chain joins TRBV12-3 or TRBV12-4 to TRBJ2-5, with 9 positions matching TRBD1. This CDR3 comprises 15 residues. CDR3 residues: CANSSGQGQVKTQYF. The CDR3 nucleotides are TGTGCCAACAGTTCGGGACAGGGCCAGGTCAAGACCCAGTACTTC.

V usage is TRBV7-3 and J usage is TRBJ1-1; D remains ambiguous. Germline V gives CDR1 SGHTA, CDR2 FQGTGA. V shed 4 bases and J shed 3 bases, with 12 bases lying between them. This CDR3 comprises 14 residues. The CDR3 sequence: CASSWYNGDTEAFF. CDR3 DNA sequence: TGTGCCAGCAGCTGGTATAACGGGGACACTGAAGCTTTCTTT.

This clonotype has a single count. CDR3 sequence reads: CASIGSDTQYF. CDR3 coding DNA: TGTGCCAGCATCGGGTCAGATACGCAGTATTTT. This chain links TRBV5-4 with TRBJ2-3; no reliable D call. Germline lookup yields CDR1 SGHNT and CDR2 YYREEE (reference sequence). The CDR3 loop spans 11 amino acids. V lost 6 bases to trimming and J lost 4 bases, with 6 bases between them. Based on the CDR3 plus reference TRBV5-4 and TRBJ2-3, the full variable domain is ETGVTQSPTHLIKTRGQQVTLRCSSQSGHNTVSWYQQALGQGPQFIFQYYREEENGRGNFPPRFSGLQFPNYSSELNVNALELDDSALYLCASIGSDTQYFGPGTRLTVL.

This clonotype has more than one count but fewer than ten. J is TRBJ1-1 and V is TRBV6-6; D gene ambiguous. In germline, CDR1 is MNHNY, CDR2 SVGAGI (reference sequence). CDR3 length equals 10 residues. V was cut by 7 bases and J by 11 bases, with 11 bases left in between. In DNA form, the CDR3 reads TGTGCCAGCACCGGTACGGGGGCTTTCTTT. This encodes CASTGTGAFF.

This clonotype came up a few times. The chain is built from TRBV27 and TRBJ2-3, with 8 positions matching TRBD1. This CDR3 is built from 13 residues. Trimming removed 9 bases from V and 6 bases from J; junction bases left unmatched: 8. CDR1 and CDR2 from the germline V gene are MNHEY and SMNVEV (reference sequence). The CDR3 spells CASFGQGIDTQYF. CDR3 DNA: TGTGCCAGTTTCGGACAGGGCATCGATACGCAGTATTTT.

In nucleotides, the CDR3 is TGTGCCAGCAGCTACAGGGGGGGAGAGCAGTACGTC. Amino acids: CASSYRGGEQYV. The V gene is TRBV5-4, the J gene TRBJ2-7; possibly TRBD1 for D (8 bases). V shed 3 bases and J shed 7 bases, with 11 bases lying between them. Germline V CDR1 and CDR2: SGHNT, YYREEE (reference sequence). CDR3 length: 12 residues.

This clonotype showed up just a few times. The rearrangement uses TRBV27 and TRBJ2-1; D gene unclear. The CDR3 contains 15 residues. The germline V and J ends were trimmed by 4 bases and 3 bases, with 13 bases remaining between them. Germline values: CDR1 MNHEY, CDR2 SMNVEV (reference sequence). CDR3 nucleotides: TGTGCCAGCAGTTCCGGCTATGAAGTCTACAATGAGCAGTTCTTC. Protein product: CASSSGYEVYNEQFF.

This chain uses TRBV27 with TRBJ2-1, with 7 bases that match TRBD1. The germline V gene has CDR1 MNHEY and CDR2 SMNVEV (reference sequence). The CDR3 is 16 amino acids. J was trimmed by 4 bases and V by 4 bases; bases with no gene match: 10. CDR3 in amino acids: CASSSSTGTLYNEQFF. Here the CDR3 DNA reads TGTGCCAGCAGTTCCTCGACAGGGACCCTGTACAATGAGCAGTTCTTC.

The V and J genes are TRBV28 and TRBJ2-4; D ambiguous. This CDR3 is built from 13 residues. CDR1 MDHEN and CDR2 SYDVKM come from the germline V gene. Deletions cut 7 bases from V and 5 bases from J, with 12 bases between. Here the CDR3 reads CASKLLGENIQYF. The CDR3 nucleotides read TGTGCCAGCAAGCTTTTGGGCGAAAACATTCAGTACTTC.

This clonotype was seen at least ten times. The chain carries TRBV7-2 and TRBJ2-7; D is perhaps TRBD1 or TRBD2 (6 bases each). The V gene's germline CDR1 is SGHTA and CDR2 FQGNSA. V was pared by 4 bases and J by 0 bases, with 13 bases between. CDR3 length: 15 amino acids. Here the CDR3 reads CASSYGGRGSYEQYV. The CDR3 coding sequence is TGTGCCAGCAGCTACGGGGGCAGGGGCTCCTACGAGCAGTACGTC.

This clonotype showed up just a few times. The J gene is TRBJ2-1, the V gene TRBV6-2 or TRBV6-3, with 14 bases identical to TRBD2. The CDR3 totals 20 residues. In germline, CDR1 is MNHEY, CDR2 SVGEGT. The V segment lost 0 bases and the J segment 0 bases; nucleotides outside the gene matches: 7. CDR3 residues: CASSYSGLAGAQSSYNEQFF. The CDR3 nucleotides are TGTGCCAGCAGTTACTCGGGACTAGCGGGGGCGCAGAGCTCCTACAATGAGCAGTTCTTC.